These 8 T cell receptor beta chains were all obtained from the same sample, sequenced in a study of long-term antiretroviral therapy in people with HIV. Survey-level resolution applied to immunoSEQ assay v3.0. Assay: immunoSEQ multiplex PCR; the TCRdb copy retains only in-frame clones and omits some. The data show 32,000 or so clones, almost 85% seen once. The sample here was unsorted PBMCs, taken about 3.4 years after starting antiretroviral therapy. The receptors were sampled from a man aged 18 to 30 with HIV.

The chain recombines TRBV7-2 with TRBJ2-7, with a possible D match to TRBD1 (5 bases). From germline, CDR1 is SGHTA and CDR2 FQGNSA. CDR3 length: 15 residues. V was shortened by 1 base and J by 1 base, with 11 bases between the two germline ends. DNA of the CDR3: TGTGCCAGCAGCTTAGAGGGGTCTAGGTCCTACGAGCAGTACTTC. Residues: CASSLEGSRSYEQYF. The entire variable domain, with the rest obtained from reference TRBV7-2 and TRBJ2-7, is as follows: GAGVSQSPSNKVTEKGKDVELRCDPISGHTALYWYRQSLGQGLEFLIYFQGNSAPDKSGLPSDRFSAERTGGSVSTLTIQRTQQEDSAVYLCASSLEGSRSYEQYFGPGTRLTVT.

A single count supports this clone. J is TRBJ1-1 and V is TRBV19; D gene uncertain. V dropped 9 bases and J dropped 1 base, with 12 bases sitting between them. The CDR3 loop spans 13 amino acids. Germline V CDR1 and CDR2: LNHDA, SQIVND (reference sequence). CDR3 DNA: TGTGCCAGCCGATGGGGAACGAACACTGAAGCTTTCTTT. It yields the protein CASRWGTNTEAFF.

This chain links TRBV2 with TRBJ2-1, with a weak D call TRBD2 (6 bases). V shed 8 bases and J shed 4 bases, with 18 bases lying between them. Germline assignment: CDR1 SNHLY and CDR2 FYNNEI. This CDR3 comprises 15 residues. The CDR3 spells CASPTEGLAYNEQFF. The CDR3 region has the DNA TGTGCCAGCCCCACGGAGGGCCTTGCTTACAATGAGCAGTTCTTC.

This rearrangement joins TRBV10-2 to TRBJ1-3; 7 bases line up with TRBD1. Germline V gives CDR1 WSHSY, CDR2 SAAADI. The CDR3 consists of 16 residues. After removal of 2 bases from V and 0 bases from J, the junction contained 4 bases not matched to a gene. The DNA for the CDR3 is TGCGCCAGCAGTGAGGGGACAGTCGGCTCTGGAAACACCATATATTTT. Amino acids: CASSEGTVGSGNTIYF.

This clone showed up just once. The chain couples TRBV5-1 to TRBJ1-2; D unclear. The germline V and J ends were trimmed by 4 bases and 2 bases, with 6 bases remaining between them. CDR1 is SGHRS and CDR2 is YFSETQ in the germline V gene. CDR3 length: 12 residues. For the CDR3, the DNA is TGCGCCAGCAGCGAGGCAAACTATGGCTACACCTTC. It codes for CASSEANYGYTF.

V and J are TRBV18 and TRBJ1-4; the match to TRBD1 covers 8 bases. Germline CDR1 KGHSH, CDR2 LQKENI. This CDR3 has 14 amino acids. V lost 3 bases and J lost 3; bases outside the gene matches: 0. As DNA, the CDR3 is TGTGCCAGCTCACCGGGACAGGCTAATGAAAAACTGTTTTTT. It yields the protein CASSPGQANEKLFF.

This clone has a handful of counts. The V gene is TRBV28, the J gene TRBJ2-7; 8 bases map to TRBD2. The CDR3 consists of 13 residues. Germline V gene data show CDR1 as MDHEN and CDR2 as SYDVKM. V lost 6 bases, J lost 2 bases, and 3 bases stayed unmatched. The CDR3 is CASSPGGTYEQYF. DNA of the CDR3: TGTGCCAGCAGCCCGGGGGGGACCTACGAGCAGTACTTC.

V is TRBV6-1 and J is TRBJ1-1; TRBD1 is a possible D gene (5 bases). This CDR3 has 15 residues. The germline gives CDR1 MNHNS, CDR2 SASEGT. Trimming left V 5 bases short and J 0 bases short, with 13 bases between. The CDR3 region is CASSLSGTVNTEAFF. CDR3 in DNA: TGTGCCAGCAGTCTTTCCGGGACGGTGAACACTGAAGCTTTCTTT.